The 9 T cell receptor beta chains reported below all come from one sample, sequenced in a study of blood T cell repertoires in COVID-19. TCRdb's copy holds only in-frame clones and misses some; the assay was immunoSEQ multiplex PCR. Among tens of thousands of clones, approximately 80% were seen once, and the ten largest hold roughly 23%. The sample consisted of peripheral blood. All receptors come from a man aged 65 to 79 with active COVID-19.

The chain joins TRBV25-1 to TRBJ2-7, with TRBD2 identical over 8 bases. From germline, CDR1 is MGHDK and CDR2 SYGVNS. The trim removed 6 bases at V and 2 bases at J, leaving 9 bases unmatched. CDR3 length equals 15 residues. CDR3 protein: CASSGSSGSPYEQYF. CDR3 bases: TGTGCCAGCAGCGGTTCGAGCGGGAGCCCCTACGAGCAGTACTTC.

The chain combines TRBV5-1 with TRBJ1-3; TRBD1 matches 7 bases. Germline CDR1 reads SGHRS; CDR2 reads YFSETQ. This CDR3 region has 16 residues. Trimming removed 4 bases from V and 2 bases from J; junction bases left unmatched: 9. DNA of the CDR3: TGCGCCAGCAGCCTAAACCCGACAGGGACTGGAAACACCATATATTTT. Encoded protein: CASSLNPTGTGNTIYF.

The chain joins TRBV9 to TRBJ1-3, with 8 bases fitting TRBD1. V shed 3 bases, J shed 2 bases, and the junction held 10 bases outside the gene matches. CDR3 length equals 17 residues. In germline, CDR1 is SGDLS, CDR2 YYNGEE. The CDR3 loop reads CASSAGTGPTAGNTIYF. CDR3 nucleotides: TGTGCCAGCAGCGCCGGGACAGGCCCGACGGCTGGAAACACCATATATTTT. The full variable domain, with the rest looked up from reference TRBV9 and TRBJ1-3, is DSGVTQTPKHLITATGQRVTLRCSPRSGDLSVYWYQQSLDQGLQFLIQYYNGEERAKGNILERFSAQQFPDLHSELNLSSLELGDSALYFCASSAGTGPTAGNTIYFGEGSWLTVV.

This chain connects TRBV28 to TRBJ1-4; D is unclear. V lost 3 bases to trimming and J lost 8 bases, with 13 bases between them. The CDR3 has 14 amino acids. Germline loops: CDR1 MDHEN, CDR2 SYDVKM. In DNA form, the CDR3 reads TGTGCCAGCAGTTTGAGGAGTCTTTCCGAAAAACTGTTTTTT. It codes for CASSLRSLSEKLFF.

The chain links TRBV27 to TRBJ2-7; the match to TRBD1 covers 8 bases. Germline V gene data show CDR1 as MNHEY and CDR2 as SMNVEV (reference sequence). The CDR3 contains 15 residues. V gave up 2 bases and J gave up 5 bases; unmatched junction bases: 8. The chain's CDR3 is CASSLLPQGAHEQYF. The DNA of the CDR3 is TGTGCCAGCAGTTTACTCCCGCAGGGGGCTCACGAGCAGTACTTC.

Notes on this clone: One end of the junction varies from germline; a read error may be responsible. This rearrangement joins TRBV6-6 to TRBJ1-5; 7 bases match TRBD1. This CDR3 is built from 16 residues. Per germline, CDR1 MNHNY and CDR2 SVGAGI (reference sequence). The CDR3 bases are TGTGCCAGCAGCTTGACCAACCCCACACAGGGGTCCCCTGTAGAATTT. This sequence encodes CASSLTNPTQGSPVEF.

This rearrangement joins TRBV27 to TRBJ1-1, with D possibly being TRBD1 (5 bases). V was shortened by 7 bases and J by 4 bases, with 16 bases between the two germline ends. Germline-derived CDR1 and CDR2 are MNHEY and SMNVEV (reference sequence). The CDR3 totals 14 residues. CDR3 in DNA: TGTGCCAGCAAGCGCGGGGGAAAGGGCACTGAAGCTTTCTTT. Translated, it gives CASKRGGKGTEAFF.

This chain uses TRBV24-1 with TRBJ2-2; 9 bases align to TRBD1. With 10 bases clipped from V and 6 bases from J, the junction kept 2 bases outside the gene matches. The CDR3 covers 12 residues. Germline assignment: CDR1 KGHDR and CDR2 SFDVKD. CDR3 in amino acids: CATNRGPGELFF. In nucleotides, the CDR3 is TGTGCCACGAACAGGGGGCCCGGGGAGCTGTTTTTT.

The V call is TRBV7-8, the J call TRBJ2-3, with TRBD2 matching 7 bases. Trimming took 3 bases from V and 3 from J; bases not matched to a gene: 6. CDR3 length: 15 amino acids. Germline V gene lookup returns CDR1 SGHVS and CDR2 FQNEAQ. CDR3 in amino acids: CASSFVAGNTDTQYF. In nucleotides, the CDR3 is TGTGCCAGCAGCTTTGTAGCGGGTAATACAGATACGCAGTATTTT.